This T cell receptor (beta chain) comes out of a study of blood T cell repertoires in COVID-19. Study background: COVID-19 samples from acute and convalescent phases originated in the United States, Italy and Spain. In each case, the material was cDNA or gDNA derived from T cells, B-cell-depleted T cells, or PBMCs.

This clone came up once. Authors' analysis steps: Estimation of nucleated cell counts was performed using reference gene primer amplification. Data came from immunoSEQ multiplex PCR; TCRdb stores just in-frame clones and leaves some out. V, J and clone size were drawn from that table, and D and trimming were deduced from the DNA. The sample shows roughly 220,000 clones, around 84% of them seen only once. V was cut by 6 bases and J by 3 bases, with 22 bases left in between. This CDR3 region has 17 residues. Germline CDR1 SGHRS, CDR2 YFSETQ. The sequencing sample was made of peripheral blood. The receptor comes from a woman in her forties who had recovered from COVID-19. J is TRBJ2-1 and V is TRBV5-1, with D tentatively TRBD2 (5 bases). CDR3 sequence: CASMGAFAPRDYNEQFF. In nucleotides, the CDR3 is TGCGCCAGCATGGGAGCGTTTGCCCCTCGAGACTACAATGAGCAGTTCTTC.